This passage covers 4 T cell receptor beta chains from one sample sequenced in a study of regulatory T cells in long-lasting Graves disease (dated by TCRdb to the early 2020s). The sample's time point label is to be understood as: newly diagnosed GD, antithyroid drugs for less than 3 months. RNA was extracted from PBMCs in TRIzol for both TCR sequencing and RNA sequencing. The library relied on multiplex PCR. The instrument was an Illumina HiSeq 4000. TCR beta libraries were built with iRepertoire HTBI primers and Arm-PCR amplification of CDR3 regions. The public sequencing data were trimmed at Q25 with fastp and processed into clonotypes with MiXCR by TCRdb, which kept only in-frame beta chains. Here each entry gathers all rows of one CDR3 protein and keeps the most common genes and DNA. The sample table shows about 560,000 distinct CDR3 sequences, and roughly 16% are seen once. The ten largest clones represent 9.5% to 15% of the sample.

These same records also appear under a second study, on T cells in Graves' hyperthyroidism and ophthalmopathy.

The sample in question was peripheral blood mononuclear cells (PBMCs), obtained at new diagnosis, from a patient treated with antithyroid drugs. These receptors came from a man between 18 and 29 years old with Graves disease. Donor details come from another sample of the same person, matched by shared clones.

This clonotype was recorded many times. This chain joins TRBV6-1 and TRBJ2-7; D possibly corresponds to TRBD1 (6 bases). This CDR3 spans 14 amino acids. Germline V gene lookup returns CDR1 MNHNS and CDR2 SASEGT. Trimming took 3 bases from V and 3 from J, leaving 12 bases between them. CDR3 protein: CASSDGGRLYEQYF. CDR3 DNA: TGTGCCAGCAGTGATGGGGGCCGTCTCTACGAGCAGTACTTC.

The CDR3 is CASADPQGLPSYEQYF. CDR3 nucleotides: TGTGCTAGTGCCGACCCACAGGGTCTTCCATCCTACGAGCAGTACTTC. V gene TRBV12-5 combines with J gene TRBJ2-7, with D possibly TRBD1 on 6 matching bases. The CDR3 contains 16 residues. V shed 7 bases and J shed 1 base, with 20 bases lying between them. Germline V gives CDR1 LGHNT, CDR2 FRNRAP.

The V and J genes are TRBV5-5 and TRBJ2-5, with TRBD2 matching 10 bases. V lost 4 bases and J lost 4; bases outside the gene matches: 10. This CDR3 is built from 16 residues. CDR1 and CDR2 (germline): SGHKS, YYEKEE (reference sequence). Here the CDR3 reads CASSLLAGVLGETQYF. The CDR3, as DNA: TGTGCCAGCAGCCTGCTAGCGGGAGTACTTGGAGAGACCCAGTACTTC.

This clonotype has a count of ten or more. The chain joins TRBV30 to TRBJ1-1; a possible D gene is TRBD1 (5 bases). Germline CDR1 is GTSNPN and CDR2 is SVGIG (reference sequence). The germline V and J ends were trimmed by 3 bases and 0 bases, with 11 bases remaining between them. The CDR3 extends over 14 amino acids. CDR3 residues: CAWRWRGMNTEAFF. The CDR3 bases are TGTGCCTGGAGGTGGAGGGGAATGAACACTGAAGCTTTCTTT.